The 32 T cell receptor beta chains reported below all come from one sample, sequenced in a study of blood T cell repertoires in COVID-19. The data were produced by immunoSEQ multiplex PCR, yet TCRdb's version contains in-frame clones alone and is incomplete. The sample has 260,000 or so clones, under 90% seen once. Sequencing was performed on PBMCs or T cells enriched from blood (not recorded which). The receptors stem from a young man who had recovered from COVID-19.

The rearrangement links TRBV11-3 to TRBJ1-1, with a possible D match to TRBD1 (5 bases). The germline gives CDR1 SGHNT, CDR2 YENEEA. This CDR3 spans 12 amino acids. Trimming shortened V by 4 bases and J by 4 bases, and 7 bases separated the two germline ends. For the CDR3, the DNA is TGTGCCAGCAGCTCGGACATCACTGAAGCTTTCTTT. Its translation is CASSSDITEAFF.

The gene calls are TRBV2 and TRBJ1-6, with D uncertain. Trimming took 7 bases from V and 7 from J, leaving 5 bases between them. CDR1 and CDR2 from the germline V gene are SNHLY and FYNNEI. This CDR3 has 11 residues. In nucleotides, the CDR3 is TGTGCCAGCACCCTCAATTCACCCCTCCACTTT. Amino acids: CASTLNSPLHF.

As DNA, the CDR3 is TGTGCCAGCAGTTCCGGGACAGGGGGCACTGAAGCTTTCTTT. It is translated as CASSSGTGGTEAFF. The gene calls are TRBV28 and TRBJ1-1; 11 bases map to TRBD1. The CDR3 extends over 14 amino acids. CDR1 and CDR2 (germline): MDHEN, SYDVKM. Unmatched junction bases numbered 2, after V lost 4 bases and J lost 4 bases.

The rearrangement joins TRBV4-1 to TRBJ2-1; TRBD2 agrees at 12 bases. The CDR3 length is 17 residues. Trimming took 4 bases from V and 6 from J; bases not matched to a gene: 10. Germline loops: CDR1 MGHRA, CDR2 YSYEKL. CDR3 region: CASSPGTSGSVTNEQFF. The DNA of the CDR3 is TGCGCCAGCAGCCCCGGGACTAGCGGGTCGGTGACCAATGAGCAGTTCTTC.

This clone came up many times. V usage is TRBV7-9 and J usage is TRBJ2-7, with 7 positions matching TRBD1. The V and J ends lost 5 bases and 2 bases, in that order; junction bases with no gene match: 9. The germline CDR1 and CDR2 sequences are SEHNR and FQNEAQ (reference sequence). The CDR3 totals 15 residues. The CDR3 DNA reads TGTGCCAGCAGCCTCGTAGGACAGGCTACCTACGAGCAGTACTTC. Its protein product is CASSLVGQATYEQYF.

The chain has TRBV3-1 (or the pseudogene TRBV3-2) and TRBJ1-4; 7 bases fit TRBD1. The junction had 6 bases not matched to a gene; V was cut back by 7 bases and J by 4 bases. CDR3 length: 14 amino acids. CDR1 is LGHDT and CDR2 is YNNKEL in the germline V gene (reference sequence). CDR3 bases: TGTGCCAGCACAGTCGGGACAGTTAATGAAAAACTGTTTTTT. It encodes CASTVGTVNEKLFF.

The CDR3, as DNA: TGCGCCAGCAGCTTGTCAGGGGGCGAAGAAAAACTGTTTTTT. Translation gives CASSLSGGEEKLFF. The chain combines TRBV5-1 with TRBJ1-4; 8 bases are shared with TRBD1. CDR3 length: 14 residues. The germline CDR1 and CDR2 sequences are SGHRS and YFSETQ. The V segment lost 1 base and the J segment 8 bases; nucleotides outside the gene matches: 4.

A single count supports this clone. The chain is built from TRBV5-1 and TRBJ1-4; D is ambiguous. This CDR3 has 16 amino acids. Germline CDR1 reads SGHRS; CDR2 reads YFSETQ. The germline V and J ends were trimmed by 0 bases and 1 base, with 10 bases remaining between them. The CDR3 reads CASSLGQTLTNEKLFF. The CDR3 DNA is TGCGCCAGCAGCTTGGGGCAGACACTAACTAATGAAAAACTGTTTTTT.

This clone was seen only once. The gene calls are TRBV5-4 and TRBJ2-2, with 8 bases lining up with TRBD2. The CDR3 consists of 17 residues. J gave up 3 bases and V 0 bases, and 7 bases lay outside the gene matches. Per germline, CDR1 SGHNT and CDR2 YYREEE (reference sequence). CDR3 DNA: TGTGCCAGCAGCTTGGGAGGAAGCGGGAGTTACACCGGGGAGCTGTTTTTT. This gives the protein CASSLGGSGSYTGELFF.

The CDR3 reads CASSLGGLLLAKNIQYF. The CDR3 region has the DNA TGTGCCAGCAGCTTAGGGGGGCTTTTACTAGCCAAAAACATTCAGTACTTC. The V call is TRBV7-2, the J call TRBJ2-4; TRBD1 might be the D (6 bases). From germline, CDR1 is SGHTA and CDR2 FQGNSA. The CDR3 loop spans 17 amino acids. The V end lost 1 base, the J end lost 0 bases, and 13 bases lay between the germline ends.

The chain employs TRBV18 and TRBJ2-7, with 9 bases identical to TRBD1. J gave up 2 bases and V 3 bases, and 5 bases lay outside the gene matches. CDR1 and CDR2 from the germline V gene are KGHSH and LQKENI. The CDR3 is 15 residues long. The CDR3 DNA reads as TGTGCCAGCTCACCCCCGGGACAGGGCACCTACGAGCAGTACTTC. It encodes CASSPPGQGTYEQYF.

The chain joins TRBV6-1 to TRBJ2-2; tentatively, D is TRBD2 (7 bases). CDR1 and CDR2 (germline): MNHNS, SASEGT. V shed 2 bases and J shed 0 bases, with 10 bases lying between them. CDR3 size: 16 residues. The DNA for the CDR3 is TGTGCCAGCAGTGAACCGGGGGGCGCGAACACCGGGGAGCTGTTTTTT. It is translated as CASSEPGGANTGELFF.

This chain joins TRBV18 and TRBJ2-2; 7 bases are a match to TRBD2. Per the germline V gene, CDR1 is KGHSH and CDR2 is LQKENI. The CDR3 has 17 residues. V lost 1 base, J lost 4 bases, and 9 bases stayed unmatched. DNA of the CDR3: TGTGCCAGCTCACCACAAGGACTAGTTACCCCCACCGGGGAGCTGTTTTTT. Translating it yields CASSPQGLVTPTGELFF.

This chain connects TRBV5-1 to TRBJ1-6; the D gene is possibly TRBD1 (6 bases). The ends were cut back, 2 bases at V and 8 bases at J, with 11 bases in the middle. The CDR3 runs 14 residues. The germline CDR1 and CDR2 sequences are SGHRS and YFSETQ. CDR3 region: CASSFRGKYSPLHF. CDR3 DNA sequence: TGCGCCAGCAGCTTCAGGGGTAAGTATTCACCCCTCCACTTT.

This chain joins TRBV28 and TRBJ1-3; no clear D gene. Trimming stripped 3 bases from V and 3 bases from J, with 9 bases between. The germline V gene encodes CDR1 MDHEN and CDR2 SYDVKM. The CDR3 has 14 amino acids. The chain's CDR3 is CASSFRVGGNTIYF. The CDR3 nucleotides are TGTGCCAGCAGTTTTCGGGTGGGTGGAAACACCATATATTTT.

The J gene is TRBJ2-2, the V gene TRBV7-9, with 9 positions matching TRBD1. Germline assignment: CDR1 SEHNR and CDR2 FQNEAQ (reference sequence). Trimming cost V 2 bases and J 7 bases; bases outside gene matches: 8. The CDR3 contains 16 residues. The CDR3 sequence: CASSLTGTGLDGELFF. DNA for the CDR3: TGTGCCAGCAGCTTAACGGGGACAGGGCTTGACGGGGAGCTGTTTTTT.

This sequence joins TRBV6-5 and TRBJ2-3, with 8 bases matching TRBD1. The CDR3 covers 15 residues. Germline V gives CDR1 MNHEY, CDR2 SVGAGI. The junction had 7 bases not matched to a gene; V was cut back by 5 bases and J by 3 bases. The CDR3 DNA is TGTGCCAGCAGTCTACAGGGGGGAAGAACAGATACGCAGTATTTT. This codes for CASSLQGGRTDTQYF.

The chain recombines TRBV6-5 with TRBJ2-5; perhaps TRBD1 as D (6 bases). V lost 10 bases to trimming and J lost 4 bases, with 13 bases between them. Germline CDR1 is MNHEY and CDR2 is SVGAGI. The CDR3 is 12 amino acids. The CDR3 is CATHRVAETQYF. The CDR3 region has the DNA TGTGCCACACACAGGGTCGCAGAGACCCAGTACTTC.

The V gene is TRBV18, the J gene TRBJ2-1, with 14 nucleotides matching TRBD2. With V trimmed by 7 bases and J by 3 bases, 2 bases remained unmatched. The CDR3 contains 15 residues. Germline CDR1 is KGHSH and CDR2 is LQKENI. This CDR3 reads CASLGTSGSYNEQFF. The DNA for the CDR3 is TGTGCCAGCTTAGGGACTAGCGGGAGCTACAATGAGCAGTTCTTC. The full variable domain, completed using reference TRBV18 and TRBJ2-1, is NAGVMQNPRHLVRRRGQEARLRCSPMKGHSHVYWYRQLPEEGLKFMVYLQKENIIDESGMPKERFSAEFPKEGPSILRIQQVVRGDSAAYFCASLGTSGSYNEQFFGPGTRLTVL.

This clone was observed a single time. The junction shows a germline mismatch at one end, possibly a read error. The rearrangement joins TRBV7-7 to TRBJ2-3, with TRBD1 matching 11 bases. The germline gives CDR1 SSHAT, CDR2 FNYEAQ (reference sequence). CDR3 size: 16 residues. Here the CDR3 reads CASSLGTGGSTDTQYF. In DNA form, the CDR3 reads TGTGCTAGCAGCTTAGGGACAGGGGGTAGCACAGATACGCAGTATTTT.

The genes are TRBV27 and TRBJ2-1, with TRBD2 as a possible D gene (5 bases). Germline CDR1 is MNHEY and CDR2 is SMNVEV (reference sequence). This CDR3 has 17 amino acids. Trimming shortened V by 1 base and J by 5 bases, and 18 bases separated the two germline ends. The CDR3 loop reads CASSLWGSLVPHNEQFF. CDR3 nucleotide sequence: TGTGCCAGCAGTTTATGGGGTTCACTAGTTCCCCACAATGAGCAGTTCTTC.

The rearrangement uses TRBV6-4 and TRBJ2-3; 11 bases are shared with TRBD2. CDR3 length: 16 residues. Germline CDR1 reads MRHNA; CDR2 reads SNTAGT. J gave up 4 bases and V 3 bases, and 6 bases lay outside the gene matches. The CDR3 DNA follows: TGTGCCAGCAGTGAAACTAGCGGGAGCGGGGCAGATACGCAGTATTTT. Translation: CASSETSGSGADTQYF.

This sequence joins TRBV7-8 and TRBJ2-3; D uncertain. With 5 bases removed from V and 6 bases from J, the gap between germline ends came to 9 bases. CDR3 length: 12 residues. Looked up from germline, CDR1 is SGHVS and CDR2 is FQNEAQ. The CDR3 DNA follows: TGTGCCAGCAGCCCTCAGCGTGATACGCAGTATTTT. Translation: CASSPQRDTQYF. Filled out from reference TRBV7-8 and TRBJ2-3, the complete variable domain reads GAGVSQSPRYKVAKRGQDVALRCDPISGHVSLFWYQQALGQGPEFLTYFQNEAQLDKSGLPSDRFFAERPEGSVSTLKIQRTQQEDSAVYLCASSPQRDTQYFGPGTRLTVL.

Remarks on this clone: The junction departs from the called germline gene at one end, perhaps through a read error. The chain joins TRBV6-6 to TRBJ2-6, with 10 bases that match TRBD2. The CDR3 consists of 17 residues. Looked up from germline, CDR1 is MNHNY and CDR2 is SVGAGI (reference sequence). CDR3 amino acids: CASSPGLAVSGANVLTF. The CDR3, as DNA: TGTGCCAGCAGTCCCGGACTAGCGGTCTCTGGGGCCAACGTCTTGACTTTC.

This sequence joins TRBV7-9 and TRBJ2-7; weak D call: TRBD1 (6 bases). The V and J ends lost 0 bases and 4 bases respectively, with 7 bases between them. The germline V gene encodes CDR1 SEHNR and CDR2 FQNEAQ (reference sequence). The CDR3 extends over 13 amino acids. CDR3 nucleotide sequence: TGTGCCAGCAGCTTAGCCGACAGGTACGAGCAGTACTTC. This translates into CASSLADRYEQYF.

This clone was picked up one time. The chain uses TRBV6-4 and TRBJ2-5, with D perhaps TRBD1 (5 bases). The V gene lost 10 bases and the J gene lost 6 bases, with 15 bases spanning the gap. Looked up from germline, CDR1 is MRHNA and CDR2 is SNTAGT. This CDR3 region has 12 residues. CDR3 bases: TGTGCCATCCTGCAGGGTAGGAAGACCCAGTACTTC. Its translation is CAILQGRKTQYF.

The chain links TRBV28 to TRBJ2-7, with 9 bases lining up with TRBD1. This CDR3 region has 14 residues. Per germline, CDR1 MDHEN and CDR2 SYDVKM. CDR3 coding DNA: TGTGCAGCGTTGGGGACAGGGAGACCCTACGAGCAGTACTTC. It codes for CAALGTGRPYEQYF.

The chain joins TRBV6-6 to TRBJ1-6; D remains ambiguous. CDR3 length: 15 residues. The V end lost 0 bases, the J end lost 8 bases, and 11 bases lay between the germline ends. From germline, CDR1 is MNHNY and CDR2 SVGAGI (reference sequence). The DNA for the CDR3 is TGTGCCAGCAGTTACTCTGCGGGGAAGTATTCACCCCTCCACTTT. It specifies CASSYSAGKYSPLHF.

The chain has TRBV7-3 and TRBJ2-1; 13 positions match TRBD2. V shed 8 bases, J shed 7 bases, and the junction held 5 bases outside the gene matches. The CDR3 loop spans 14 amino acids. The V gene's germline CDR1 is SGHTA and CDR2 FQGTGA. The CDR3, as DNA: TGTGCCAGCCGAACTAGCGGGGGGGAAAATGAGCAGTTCTTC. Translation: CASRTSGGENEQFF.

This chain links TRBV28 with TRBJ1-1; perhaps TRBD1 as D (5 bases). The CDR3 length is 15 residues. Per germline, CDR1 MDHEN and CDR2 SYDVKM. V was trimmed by 2 bases and J by 1 base, leaving 11 bases between them. CDR3 residues: CASSLIARENTEAFF. The CDR3 nucleotides are TGTGCCAGCAGTTTAATCGCCAGGGAGAACACTGAAGCTTTCTTT.

The CDR3, as DNA: TGTGCCAGCAGCCACCAGATGACATTCCCATTCTATGGCTACACCTTC. It is translated as CASSHQMTFPFYGYTF. The V and J genes are TRBV7-9 and TRBJ1-2; D gene unclear. V lost 5 bases and J lost 4, with 20 bases in between. The V gene's germline CDR1 is SEHNR and CDR2 FQNEAQ (reference sequence). CDR3 length: 16 residues.

The V gene is TRBV7-8, the J gene TRBJ2-7, with D possibly matching TRBD2 (5 bases). Germline CDR1 reads SGHVS; CDR2 reads FQNEAQ. The germline V and J ends were trimmed by 0 bases and 3 bases, with 9 bases remaining between them. The CDR3 has 14 residues. CDR3 nucleotides: TGTGCCAGCAGCTTAGCGCTAACTAGCTACGAGCAGTACTTC. Protein: CASSLALTSYEQYF.